The present T cell receptor beta chain was sequenced within a study of CXCR3-negative and CXCR3-positive naive CD8 T cells. Points from the study as a whole: Memory cells showed distinct TRBV-TRBJ patterns, while the two naive subsets matched.

It was by 5' RACE with UMI labels that the TRB cDNA libraries were prepared. Reanalyzing the 5' RACE reads, TCRdb keeps one entry per CDR3 protein, without DNA. Recorded for this sample: approximately 66,000 distinct CDR3 sequences. Germline CDR1 SGHDN, CDR2 FVKESK. The CDR3 length is 15 residues. This clonotype ranks as medium-sized (0.01 to 0.1%) in terms of frequency. The target antigen is unknown. The V call is TRBV14, the J call TRBJ2-1; lacking DNA, the TRBD1 call made by TCRdb goes unchecked. The sequenced material came from naive CXCR3- CD8+ T cells from blood. Noted subset: CD45RO-CCR7+CD27+CD95- naive CD8+ T cells lacking CXCR3 (TNR3-). The receptor was derived from a human donor in good health. Some clones in this sample may be carry-over from other donors' samples. This chain's CDR3 is CASSQGAGSYNEQFF.